This T cell receptor beta chain derives from a study of blood T cell repertoires in COVID-19. Across the study: Donors in the United States, Italy and Spain gave samples during acute or convalescent COVID-19. PBMCs, B-cell-depleted T cells, or T cells provided the cDNA or gDNA that made up the material.

Original handling: How many nucleated cells were present was estimated from reference gene primer amplification. The method was immunoSEQ multiplex PCR; TCRdb's version includes in-frame clones alone and lacks a portion of them. The V and J calls and the clone size are those of that table, but D and trimming were determined from the DNA. This repertoire shows some 160,000 clones, 60% to 80% found once; its top ten account for about 8.6%. CDR3 length: 14 residues. The germline V and J ends were trimmed by 4 bases and 6 bases, with 14 bases remaining between them. Per the germline V gene, CDR1 is SGHTA and CDR2 is FQGTGA.

Specimen: peripheral blood. The sequence was obtained from a man aged 45 to 65 with active or convalescent COVID-19. The V and J genes are TRBV7-3 and TRBJ2-3; tentative D call: TRBD2 (7 bases). The CDR3 sequence is CASSSLGGGDTQYF. As DNA, the CDR3 is TGTGCCAGCAGCTCCCTAGGGGGAGGGGATACGCAGTATTTT.